Listed below are T cell receptor beta chains from one sample, sequenced in a study of T-cell reconstitution after alpha-beta-depleted transplantation in children. Each CDR3 protein is one row after TCRdb ran MiXCR on the PCR reads. The repertoire consists of approximately 390,000 distinct CDR3 sequences, with under 13% occurring once and the leading ten covering roughly 5.5%. Specimen: PBMCs from the stem cell graft donor, collected from the stem cell graft. Source of these receptors: a human donor who donated a stem cell graft to a child with acute myeloid leukemia. The CDR3 runs from the conserved cysteine through the conserved F or W. The order of the fields is J gene, V gene, clone size, CDR3 protein. Only part of the rows carry a size: once, few, many, or a class if the clone is expanded.

TRBJ1-1 TRBV15 few CATSREGGQKNTEAFF
TRBJ2-1 TRBV5-4 few CASSFFREGYNEQFF
TRBJ2-7 TRBV20-1 few CSARDVGGSSYEQYF
TRBJ1-1 TRBV7-1 few CASSSDPGEPEAFF
TRBJ1-2 TRBV12-3/TRBV12-4 NA CASNRALGVLYGYTF
TRBJ2-2 TRBV29-1 few CSGGNTNTGELFF
TRBJ2-3 TRBV5-1 NA CASSKKTGTDTQYF
TRBJ2-3 TRBV4-1 NA CASSQEAGGDTQYF
TRBJ2-1 TRBV12-3/TRBV12-4 few CASSFLGSGRVNEQFF
TRBJ2-2 TRBV15 few CATSRDMGATGELFF
TRBJ1-1 TRBV4-1 few CASSQDGLTTDTEAFF
TRBJ2-5 TRBV20-1 few CSASQTGGETQYF
TRBJ2-1 TRBV5-6 few CASSLRVAGYNEQFF
TRBJ1-3 TRBV6-1 few CASSEIGPGNTIYF
TRBJ2-7 TRBV20-1 NA CSASGQGNEQYF
TRBJ2-7 TRBV5-1 few CASSLAPGVGYEQYF
TRBJ2-2 TRBV29-1 NA CSVESSRSGTGELFF
TRBJ1-2 TRBV29-1 few CSVATANYGYTF
TRBJ2-1 TRBV5-1 NA CASSPPGEGAHEQFF
TRBJ2-5 TRBV7-2 few CASSLALTSDRKETQYF
TRBJ2-1 TRBV7-2 NA CASLVVGFYNEQFF
TRBJ2-5 TRBV10-3 NA CAISQGLAGVQETQYF
TRBJ2-6 TRBV29-1 many CSVPQGTGANVLTF
TRBJ2-1 TRBV7-2 few CASSRDSTALGEQFF
TRBJ2-1 TRBV12-3/TRBV12-4 many CASSLSDEQFF
TRBJ2-3 TRBV29-1 many CSASGDTDTQYF
TRBJ2-5 TRBV12-3/TRBV12-4 few CASSSTTGEETQYF
TRBJ1-5 TRBV7-9 few CASSPAGGANQPQHF
TRBJ2-5 TRBV7-9 many CASTTGGVPQETQYF
TRBJ1-1 TRBV5-5 NA CARSLVARNTEAFF
TRBJ2-3 TRBV28 many CASSSDRGTDTQYF
TRBJ2-6 TRBV3-1 NA CASSSNPGQGALGGANVLTF
TRBJ2-7 TRBV29-1 NA CSVEFVPYEQYF
TRBJ1-5 TRBV7-2 few CASSSHDGQPQHF
TRBJ1-1 TRBV12-3/TRBV12-4 many CASSETGGSEAFF
TRBJ2-3 TRBV20-1 few CSASGTVTSGSTDTQYF
TRBJ2-4 TRBV20-1 NA CSVSDGTVAKNIQYF
TRBJ2-7 TRBV15 few CATSRDRGVASEQYF
TRBJ2-3 TRBV10-3 many CAISERGTIAPDTQYF
TRBJ2-4 TRBV25-1 few CASSGRLAGKAKNIQYF